This T cell receptor beta chain was identified in a study of untreated major depressive disorder (dated by TCRdb to 2017 to 2018). Concerning the study at large: The study was a cross-sectional case-control comparison of T cell phenotype and TCR repertoire between antidepressant-free major depressive disorder patients and individually matched non-depressed controls. The TCRbeta sequencing followed up on differences in Vbeta 5.1, Vbeta 11 and Vbeta 22 usage that flow cytometry had shown in the whole cohort. What the work shows at the level of the full study, not this receptor alone: In every sequenced subject, the top five TRBV05-01 clones were all identified as private clones. For the sequencing comparisons, planned one-tailed tests were run on just three Vbeta families that had been chosen in advance. In the sequencing data, TRBV25-01 and TRBV02-01 usage matched the flow-cytometry pattern without reaching statistical significance. Strict matching and exclusion criteria produced a comparatively small study sample, limiting generalizability of findings. Sequencing confirmed higher TRBV05-01 (Vbeta 5.1) usage among CD4+ T cells of depressed patients than controls, with p = 0.040 in a one-tailed test.

The CDR3 covers 14 residues, taking in both the cysteine and the phenylalanine. Only the CDR3 DNA stays, 42 bases, in frame from base 1. Between the V and J ends, shortened by 2 bases and 2 bases respectively, the junction contains 8 bases. The germline V gene (reference sequence) supplies CDR1 MNHEY and CDR2 SMNVEV. About this clone: It lacks a known antigen. The record has no base qualities; no much larger clone is one base away.

The Qiagen DNeasy Blood and Tissue Kit was used to extract total genomic DNA from purified CD4+ T cells. Amplification and sequencing of the TCRbeta CDR3 region, as defined according to IMGT, were carried out with immunoSEQ immunosequencing protocols. In the source study's methods: Raw sequence data were preprocessed by the immunoSEQ service for PCR and sequencing error correction. Data were loaded into the immunoSEQ Analyzer and further analyzed with VDJtools v1.0.7. The paired Wilcoxon signed-rank test was used to test differences between patients and controls. Not all clones reach the TCRdb copy of this immuneACCESS table, which keeps in-frame sequences only. Checked studies attribute under half of the gap to unresolved V genes and leave the rest unexplained. V, J and clone size were drawn from that table, and D and trimming were deduced from the DNA. Across this sample there are about 20,000 clones, with about 89% seen only once. The ten largest account for around 4.9% of the sample.

Each depressed patient was matched pairwise with a non-depressed control on sex, age, current smoking status and body mass index. All participants were of European descent. Controls had no current or lifetime mood disorder and scored 5 or less on the Quick Inventory of Depressive Symptoms-Self Report. Major medical conditions, Axis I/II comorbidities, regular medication or illicit drug use, and drinking over 100 g alcohol weekly were applied as exclusion criteria for all participants. Approximately 27 ml of peripheral blood was collected from each participant into EDTA tubes. CD4+ T cells were purified from thawed PBMCs by magnetic negative selection with the BD IMag Human CD4 T Lymphocyte Enrichment Set. Flow cytometry confirmed that the CD4+ enrichment method typically gave 90% to 95% purity. TCRbeta sequencing was performed on a subgroup of a handful of case-control pairs selected blind to chemokine receptor expression and flow-cytometric repertoire skewing results. All blood samples were drawn in the morning at 8:00 a.m., and PBMCs were separated by Ficoll-Hypaque gradient centrifugation. Until being assayed, PBMCs were kept in liquid nitrogen after cryopreservation by gradual cooling to -80 degrees C.

The receptor comes from a woman in her twenties or thirties in good health. Sequenced input: CD4+ T cells from PBMCs. The rearrangement joined TRBV27 to TRBJ2-3; no D segment can be confidently identified. The DNA sequence is TGTGCCAGCAGTTTAATGGGTTTCACAGATACGCAGTATTTT. This codes for CASSLMGFTDTQYF.